The following is a T cell receptor beta chain sequence with its context. Its matching antigen is unknown. CDR1 is KGHDR and CDR2 is SFDVKD in the germline V gene. The CDR3 spans 15 residues. V was trimmed by 9 bases and J by 0 bases, leaving 14 bases between them. These data are taken from a study of T cell responses to AZD1222 COVID-19 vaccine. The wider study: Some second doses came at about 4 weeks and others at about 12 weeks; these were pooled.

Study conclusions and caveats: Repertoires were obtained only post-peak T cell response. Only six individuals given AZD1222 were seropositive at baseline. Donors skewed white British and female; clonal diversity was possibly underestimated.

Measured with immunoSEQ multiplex PCR; TCRdb has only the in-frame clones, and not every one. This table has about 140,000 clones, roughly 90% appearing once. This clonotype originated in an adult in good health. The chain has TRBV24-1 and TRBJ1-5; D not certain. The starting material was peripheral blood, obtained on day 0 of AZD1222 vaccination. CDR3 nucleotides: TGTGCCACCCCGACTGGGATCTTTAGCAATCAGCCCCAGCATTTT. This translates into CATPTGIFSNQPQHF.